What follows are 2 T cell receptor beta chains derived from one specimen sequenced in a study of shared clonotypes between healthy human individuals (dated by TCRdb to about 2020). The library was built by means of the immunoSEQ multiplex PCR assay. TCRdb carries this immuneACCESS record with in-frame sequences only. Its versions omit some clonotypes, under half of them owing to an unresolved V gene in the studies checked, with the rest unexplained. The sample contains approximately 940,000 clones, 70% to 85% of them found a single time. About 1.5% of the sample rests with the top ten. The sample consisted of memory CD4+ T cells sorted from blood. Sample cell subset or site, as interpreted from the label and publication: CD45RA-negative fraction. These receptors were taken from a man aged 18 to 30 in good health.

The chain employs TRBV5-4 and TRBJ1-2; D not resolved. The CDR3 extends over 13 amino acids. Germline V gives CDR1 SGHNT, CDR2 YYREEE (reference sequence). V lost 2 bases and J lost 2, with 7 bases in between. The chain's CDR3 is CASSFAGNYGYTF. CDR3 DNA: TGTGCCAGCAGCTTTGCAGGCAACTATGGCTACACCTTC. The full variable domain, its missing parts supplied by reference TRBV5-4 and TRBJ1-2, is ETGVTQSPTHLIKTRGQQVTLRCSSQSGHNTVSWYQQALGQGPQFIFQYYREEENGRGNFPPRFSGLQFPNYSSELNVNALELDDSALYLCASSFAGNYGYTFGSGTRLTVV.

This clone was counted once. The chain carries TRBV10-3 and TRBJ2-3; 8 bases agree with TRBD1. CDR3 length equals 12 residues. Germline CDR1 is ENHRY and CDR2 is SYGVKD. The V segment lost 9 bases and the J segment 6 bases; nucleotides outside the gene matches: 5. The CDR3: CAMRTGRDTQYF. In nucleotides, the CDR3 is TGTGCCATGCGGACAGGGCGGGATACGCAGTATTTT.